These 5 T cell receptor beta chains were sequenced from one sample in a study of identical twins. From the 5' RACE reads, TCRdb called clonotypes with MiXCR, one entry per CDR3 protein. This sample has 310,000 or so distinct CDR3 sequences; 9.5% occur once, and the top ten carry about 7.1%. This same sample was also part of a study on yellow fever vaccine responses in identical twins.

The sequencing input was CD8+ T cells sorted from blood. All receptors come from a woman aged 18-35 years in good health.

There are a few counts of this clonotype. This chain connects TRBV2 to TRBJ2-5, with 10 nucleotides matching TRBD2. This CDR3 has 17 residues. The J segment lost 5 bases and the V segment lost 4 bases, leaving 13 bases of the junction unmatched. Germline-derived CDR1 and CDR2 are SNHLY and FYNNEI. Written as DNA, the CDR3 is TGTGCCAGCAGTGCATGGAGGGGACTAGCGAGTCAGGAGACCCAGTACTTC. It yields the protein CASSAWRGLASQETQYF.

In this sample, this clonotype turned up many times. This chain connects TRBV11-1 to TRBJ2-2; 8 nucleotides line up with TRBD2. In germline, CDR1 is SGHAT, CDR2 FQDESV (reference sequence). CDR3 length: 15 residues. V gave up 5 bases and J gave up 5 bases; unmatched junction bases: 7. CDR3 sequence: CASSREGEKTGELFF. Here the CDR3 DNA reads TGTGCCAGCAGCCGGGAGGGGGAGAAGACCGGGGAGCTGTTTTTT.

This clonotype was detected a few times. This rearrangement joins TRBV11-2 to TRBJ2-3, with TRBD2 matching 9 bases. The CDR3 extends over 15 amino acids. The V segment lost 3 bases and the J segment 6 bases; nucleotides outside the gene matches: 7. CDR1 is SGHAT, CDR2 FQNNGV, per germline. The CDR3 nucleotides are TGTGCCAGCAGCTTGGCCAGGACTAGCGACGATACGCAGTATTTT. The encoded protein is CASSLARTSDDTQYF.

The J gene is TRBJ2-5, the V gene TRBV7-9; 11 nucleotides align to TRBD1. V dropped 0 bases and J dropped 5; count of bases not matched to a gene: 8. The CDR3 is made up of 17 amino acids. The germline CDR1 and CDR2 sequences are SEHNR and FQNEAQ (reference sequence). DNA for the CDR3: TGTGCCAGCAGCTTAGCGGACAGGGGGCGCTTGGGGGAGACCCAGTACTTC. This gives the protein CASSLADRGRLGETQYF.

The V call is TRBV29-1, the J call TRBJ2-7; D is possibly TRBD1 (6 bases). Trimming cost V 1 base and J 0 bases, with 7 bases left between them. This CDR3 contains 13 residues. CDR1 and CDR2 (germline): SQVTM, ANQGSEA. CDR3 sequence: CSVEGTASYEQYF. CDR3 nucleotide sequence: TGCAGCGTTGAAGGGACAGCCTCCTACGAGCAGTACTTC.